The clone carrying this TCR beta chain was counted a few times. What it binds is unknown. The CDR3 is cut off 3 residues early in the read; its end comes from the germline J gene. From germline, CDR1 is LNHDA and CDR2 SQIVND (reference sequence). J gave up 5 bases and V 7 bases, and 7 bases lay outside the gene matches. The CDR3 extends over 14 amino acids. Blood samples were heparinized, 5 to 8 ml per donor. This specimen belongs to a study of T cell clonality in common variable immunodeficiency. Points from the study as a whole: Fewer TCRbeta clones were shared among CVID subjects than controls. Reportedly, TCR beta sequences from common variable immunodeficiency showed fewer deletions and N-nucleotide insertions.

Equal genomic DNA amounts from CVID and control samples were sequenced. The protocol was immunoSEQ multiplex PCR, while the TCRdb copy is restricted to in-frame clones and leaves out a portion. Listed for the sample are about 20,000 clones, none seen a single time. The TCR sequence derives from a human donor with common variable immunodeficiency. Sequencing was performed on peripheral blood mononuclear cells. The chain joins TRBV19 to TRBJ1-2; 10 bases align to TRBD1. Here the CDR3 reads CASTQGQGKYGYTF. The part of the CDR3 DNA that was read is TGTGCCAGTACCCAGGGACAGGGGAAGTATGGC.